A selection of T cell receptor beta chains follows, all from one sample in a study of sequential checkpoint blockade in melanoma. Repertoires were generated with immunoSEQ multiplex PCR, while TCRdb's copy carries only in-frame clones and drops some. Of around 35,000 clones listed, under 35% were seen once; the top ten hold about 1.5%. Sequencing was performed on tumor tissue (inferred from file names), taken from a patient given nivolumab and ipilimumab in sequence. These receptors originate from a human donor with melanoma. Both conserved end residues are part of each CDR3. A D gene is named only where the DNA matches it firmly. Size is stated for part of the rows, as once, few or many counts, or as a class when the clone is expanded.

CDR3nt	CDR3aa	v_gene	abundance	d_gene	j_gene
TGTGCCACCAGCAGAGTGACGGCAGGGGGTTTAGATGGCTACACCTTC	CATSRVTAGGLDGYTF	TRBV15	few	TRBD1	TRBJ1-2
TGTGCCAGCAGCTTGAGTTTCGCGAGCTCTGGAAACACCATATATTTT	CASSLSFASSGNTIYF	TRBV11-3	many	.	TRBJ1-3
TGTGCCAGCAGCCAAGTTTACGGCTTAAGCACAGATACGCAGTATTTT	CASSQVYGLSTDTQYF	TRBV14	.	.	TRBJ2-3
TGTGCCAGCAGTTTATATCTGGGTACACAAGAGACCCAGTACTTC	CASSLYLGTQETQYF	TRBV28	.	.	TRBJ2-5
TGTGCCAGCAGCTTACTTTGGACAGGGGGCCTTCTGAGCTCCTACAATGAGCAGTTCTTC	CASSLLWTGGLLSSYNEQFF	TRBV11-3	.	TRBD1	TRBJ2-1
TGTGCCAGCTCACCGGGGGAGAACACTGAAGCTTTCTTT	CASSPGENTEAFF	TRBV18	few	.	TRBJ1-1
TGTGCCAGCAGGGGCGGACAGGGGACGCGAAACTATGGCTACACCTTC	CASRGGQGTRNYGYTF	TRBV28	few	TRBD1	TRBJ1-2
TGTGCCAGCAGTTTATCACCTGGGGGGCTAGGGGAGCTGTTTTTT	CASSLSPGGLGELFF	TRBV27	few	.	TRBJ2-2
TGTGCCAGCAGCTTTTCCCCTCCGGTAGGACTCATCAATCAGCCCCAGCATTTT	CASSFSPPVGLINQPQHF	TRBV7-6	few	.	TRBJ1-5
TGTGCCACCCCAGCACTAGACACAGATACGCAGTATTTT	CATPALDTDTQYF	TRBV9	.	.	TRBJ2-3
TGTGCCAGCAGCCCCCGTGGAGGGGGGGGCATAGAGCAGTACTTC	CASSPRGGGGIEQYF	TRBV11-3	.	.	TRBJ2-7
TGTGCCAGCAGAGCCGGGCCGTTTAACACCGGGGAGCTGTTTTTT	CASRAGPFNTGELFF	TRBV6-8	.	.	TRBJ2-2
TGTGCCAGCAGGAACAGGGGGGAAGGCACTGAAGCTTTCTTT	CASRNRGEGTEAFF	TRBV28	.	TRBD1	TRBJ1-1
TGTGCCACCAGCAGAGATCTAACTACTGGAAACACCATATATTTT	CATSRDLTTGNTIYF	TRBV15	.	.	TRBJ1-3
TGTGCCAGCAGTCCCTGGGGGGGCGAGGATAATTCACCCCTCCACTTT	CASSPWGGEDNSPLHF	TRBV6-8	.	.	TRBJ1-6
TGCGCCAGCAGCTACCAGGGGTGGGAGGGCCGATACGAGCAGTACTTC	CASSYQGWEGRYEQYF	TRBV5-1	.	.	TRBJ2-7
TGTGCCACCAGCAGAGAGACAGGGGATAATGAAAAACTGTTTTTT	CATSRETGDNEKLFF	TRBV15	.	TRBD1	TRBJ1-4
TGTGCCAGCCGGGGTACGGGAGGGCCCCAAGAGACCCAGTACTTC	CASRGTGGPQETQYF	TRBV6-7	.	TRBD2	TRBJ2-5
TGTGCCAGCAGCTTGGTTAACCCAGGCACTGAAGCTTTCTTT	CASSLVNPGTEAFF	TRBV7-7	.	.	TRBJ1-1
TGTGCCAGCAGCTCGGGACTAGCCAGGGTCGAGCAGTACTTC	CASSSGLARVEQYF	TRBV11-3	.	TRBD2	TRBJ2-7
TGTGCCAGCAGCCCAGATCCCCTCGGGTCGTCCACAGATACGCAGTATTTT	CASSPDPLGSSTDTQYF	TRBV11-3	few	.	TRBJ2-3
TGCGCCAGCAGCCCCGGACAGGGGGTTGAAGAGACCCAGTACTTC	CASSPGQGVEETQYF	TRBV5-1	.	TRBD1	TRBJ2-5
TGTGCCAGCAGTTATAGCAATCAGCCCCAGCATTTT	CASSYSNQPQHF	TRBV28	many	.	TRBJ1-5
TGTGCCAGCAGATACGGGTCTTTGGAAGAGACCCAGTACTTC	CASRYGSLEETQYF	TRBV11-3	many	.	TRBJ2-5
TGCGCCAGCAGCCAAGAGGGACAGGGTACTCAGCCCCAGCATTTT	CASSQEGQGTQPQHF	TRBV4-1	.	TRBD1	TRBJ1-5
TGTGCCAGCTCAGGGACAGGGTTCACTGAAGCTTTCTTT	CASSGTGFTEAFF	TRBV18	few	TRBD1	TRBJ1-1
TGTGCCACCAGCAGGGAGGCCGTCCAGGAGACCCAGTACTTC	CATSREAVQETQYF	TRBV15	few	.	TRBJ2-5
TGTGCCAGCAGTTACTCGGTGGCGATCCGCTATGGCTACACCTTC	CASSYSVAIRYGYTF	TRBV6-8	few	.	TRBJ1-2
TGTGCCACCCTAACCGGGACTACCCGTACCAGCGAGCAGTACTTC	CATLTGTTRTSEQYF	TRBV6-8	.	TRBD2	TRBJ2-7
TGTGCCAGCAGTTCGACGGCGGACGGGAACAATGAGCAGTTCTTC	CASSSTADGNNEQFF	TRBV28	few	.	TRBJ2-1
TGTGCCAGCTCACCTACCGGGACAGGGCCCTACGAGCAGTACTTC	CASSPTGTGPYEQYF	TRBV18	.	TRBD1	TRBJ2-7
TGTGCCAGCAGTTACTCGATTTATGGGCCCGGAAACACCATATATTTT	CASSYSIYGPGNTIYF	TRBV6-8	.	.	TRBJ1-3
TGTGCCAGTACCTCCCGACAGGGCACGACGGGAAATTCACCCCTCCACTTT	CASTSRQGTTGNSPLHF	TRBV19	.	TRBD1	TRBJ1-6
TGTGCCAGCAGTTCCGGGACAGGGGCGACCGCGGTGGGATTCTTC	CASSSGTGATAVGFF	TRBV11-3	few	TRBD1	TRBJ2-1
TGTGCCAGTAGTATGGGACTAGTAGGGAGTGAGCAGTTCTTC	CASSMGLVGSEQFF	TRBV19	.	TRBD2	TRBJ2-1
TGTGCCAGCAGCTTGCGACAGGCCCAAATGAACACTGAAGCTTTCTTT	CASSLRQAQMNTEAFF	TRBV11-3	many	.	TRBJ1-1
TGCGCCAGCAGCTTGGGGACAGGGAAGACTGAAGCTTTCTTT	CASSLGTGKTEAFF	TRBV5-1	once	TRBD1	TRBJ1-1
TGTGCCAGCAGCCTACTATTGACAGGGTCTGGAAACACCATATATTTT	CASSLLLTGSGNTIYF	TRBV11-3	few	TRBD1	TRBJ1-3
TGTGCCAGTAGTATTCAACAGGGGGCAACCTACGAGCAGTACTTC	CASSIQQGATYEQYF	TRBV19	.	TRBD1	TRBJ2-7
TGCGCCAGCAGCCCGTCACTAGCGGAGCTCTTGAATGAGCAGTTCTTC	CASSPSLAELLNEQFF	TRBV23-1	.	TRBD2	TRBJ2-1
TGTGCCAGCAGTTTACCCAGGGAGACCCAGTACTTC	CASSLPRETQYF	TRBV28	.	.	TRBJ2-5